The T cell receptor (beta chain) described here comes from a study of T cell responses to AZD1222 COVID-19 vaccine (dated by TCRdb to the early 2020s). About the investigation overall: AZD1222 recipients whose second dose came at about 4 weeks and those whose second dose came at about 12 weeks were combined into one group, since spike-specific TCR depth and breadth did not differ between the two schedules. Enrollment into the trials was organized by age into subgroups of 18-55, 56-69 and 70-plus years, and those subgroups contained approximately 160, 26 and 62 TCR-sequenced participants, respectively. TCR sequencing was performed for fewer than 250 trial participants, of whom around 200 were given two doses of AZD1222 and approximately 25 were given two doses of MenACWY control vaccine.

Germline trimming amounts to 8 bases on V and 10 bases on J, with 6 as the count of junction bases outside the gene matches. CDR1 and CDR2 are drawn from the germline V gene: MNHEY, SVGAGI. Taken from cysteine to phenylalanine, the CDR3 has 13 residues. The retained sequence is limited to the CDR3, 39 bases, with the frame set at the first base. The time point label of this sample denotes: baseline before first vaccination. Vaccinee samples were obtained from the UK trials COV001 and COV002, which included a single-blind randomized controlled phase 2/3 trial of AZD1222 (ChAdOx1 nCoV-19) in healthy adults. For TCRbeta chain sequencing, PBMC samples were collected from trial participants at day 0 and at day 28 after the second dose. Comment on this clone: The clone's antigen remains unknown. Base qualities are not provided; no much larger clone lies one nucleotide away.

Study-wide conclusions, independent of this receptor: Conclusions about previously exposed vaccinees are limited, since just 6 or 7 AZD1222 recipients were seropositive for SARS-CoV-2 at baseline. The vaccine-associated CD4 TCRs covered the entire spike protein, and the dominant responses fell in regions 160-218 and 743-854. The 56-69-year group was small, and its depth increase did not reach significance, likely because of low power. Reportedly, close to half of the unique spike-specific TCRs recognized epitopes lying outside the regions that are mutated in the B.1.351 and B.1.1.7 variants. Participants were mostly white British and included more females than males, and it was suggested by the authors that clonal diversity may have been underestimated. Because no samples from the day 14 peak response were available, repertoires could be characterized only after the peak T cell response. A significant rise in spike-specific TCR breadth and depth was observed after two AZD1222 doses relative to day 0 and relative to MenACWY recipients.

The CDR3 regions of human TCRbeta chains were analyzed by immunosequencing. The authors processed their data as follows. Repertoire TCRs were matched against a reference library of SARS-CoV-2-specific TCRs generated with the MIRA antigen-specificity platform. Breadth meant the fraction of unique TCRs that were SARS-CoV-2-associated, whereas depth meant the fraction of total T cells that were SARS-CoV-2-associated. Using the MIRA data, each spike-specific TCR was mapped to the spike region that the TCR reacts to and placed in a CD4 or CD8 class. Log10-transformed breadth and depth values were compared by one-way ANOVA with Sidak's multiple comparisons tests. TCRdb stores this immuneACCESS table with in-frame sequences only. Part of the clones is absent; in the studies checked, under half of the shortfall reflects unresolved V genes, and no reason is known for the rest. For V, J and clone size, that table is used; D and trimming come from the DNA. Recorded for this sample are roughly 120,000 clones; over 75% of them occurred a single time. Of the sample, approximately 17% falls within the top ten clones.

The sequenced sample was peripheral blood, obtained on day 0 of AZD1222 vaccination. The chain is assembled from TRBV6-5 and TRBJ1-6; 9 middle bases align to TRBD1. This receptor was obtained from an adult in good health. The CDR3 region: CASGGDRASPLHF. Read as DNA, the sequence is TGTGCCAGCGGAGGGGACAGGGCATCACCCCTCCACTTT.